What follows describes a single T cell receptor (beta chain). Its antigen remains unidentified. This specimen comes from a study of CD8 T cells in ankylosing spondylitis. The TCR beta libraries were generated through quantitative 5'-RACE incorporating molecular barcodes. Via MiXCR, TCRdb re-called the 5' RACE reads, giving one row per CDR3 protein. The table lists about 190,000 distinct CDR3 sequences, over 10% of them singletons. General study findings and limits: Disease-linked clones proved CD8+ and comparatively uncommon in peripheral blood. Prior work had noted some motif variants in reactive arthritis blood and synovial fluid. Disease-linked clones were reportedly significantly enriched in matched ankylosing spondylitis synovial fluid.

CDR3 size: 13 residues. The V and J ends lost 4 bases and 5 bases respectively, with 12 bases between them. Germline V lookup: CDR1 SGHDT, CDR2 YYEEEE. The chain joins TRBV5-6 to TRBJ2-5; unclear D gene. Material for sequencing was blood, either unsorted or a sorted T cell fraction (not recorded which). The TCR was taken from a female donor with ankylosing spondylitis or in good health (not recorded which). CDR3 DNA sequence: TGTGCCAGCAGCCAATGGATGGGGGAGACCCAGTACTTC. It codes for CASSQWMGETQYF.